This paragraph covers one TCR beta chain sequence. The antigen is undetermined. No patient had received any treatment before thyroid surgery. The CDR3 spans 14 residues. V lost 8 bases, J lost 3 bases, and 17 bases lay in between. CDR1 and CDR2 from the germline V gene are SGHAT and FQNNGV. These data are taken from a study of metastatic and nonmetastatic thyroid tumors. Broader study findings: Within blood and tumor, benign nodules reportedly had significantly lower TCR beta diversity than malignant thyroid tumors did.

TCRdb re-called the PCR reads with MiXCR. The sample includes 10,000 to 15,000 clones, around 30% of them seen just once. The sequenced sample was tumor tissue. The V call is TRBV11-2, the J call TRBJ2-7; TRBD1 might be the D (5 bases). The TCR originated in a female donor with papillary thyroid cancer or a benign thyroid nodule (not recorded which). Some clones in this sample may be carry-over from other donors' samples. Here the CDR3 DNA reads TGTGCCAGCGTCCCGGCAGGGATTGGCTACGAGCAGTACTTC. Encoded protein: CASVPAGIGYEQYF.